This T cell receptor (beta chain) was observed in a study of identical twins (dated by TCRdb to 2016 to 2017). Turning to the overall study: To test whether fetal clonotypes persist, the study used deep sequencing on TCR alpha and beta repertoires from monozygotic twins, unrelated adults of various ages, and cord blood. To rule out contamination, replicate twin experiments were performed at different times with different library preparation protocols. Here is what the overall study found, with its caveats: Invariant T cells such as MAIT and iNKT could partly confound zero-insertion analyses, though diverse VJ usage argued against this for most clonotypes. In monozygotic twins, recombination models systematically underestimated out-of-frame TCR alpha sharing, but the models matched the sharing seen between unrelated individuals. Conclusions relied on cross-sectional statistical analysis, since the same donors could not be followed over many years. Fewer insertions were carried by abundant cord blood beta clonotypes, a similar but weaker trend appeared in young adult naive repertoires, and no such trend appeared in memory repertoires. The excess sharing between twins in beta out-of-frame sequences was weaker because fewer shared sequences reduced the signal-to-noise ratio. Compared with coincidental sharing between unrelated individuals, out-of-frame TCR alpha sequences shared between twins showed an excess of sequences with low generation probability.

As to this clonotype: Its antigen remains unidentified. The input lacks base qualities; no much larger clone sits a single base away.

All donors were healthy Caucasians. Looking up the germline V gene yields CDR1 SGHRS and CDR2 YFSETQ. The cysteine opens and the phenylalanine closes a CDR3 of 13 amino acids. Of the read, only the CDR3 DNA is kept; its 39 bases are in frame from base 1. V is pared back by 4 bases and J by 2 bases, with 8 bases lying between the germline termini. The library was produced with 5' RACE. Data came from an Illumina HiSeq 2000. Template switching added a universal primer binding site, and the final cDNA carried a unique molecular identifier that allowed TCR cDNA molecules to be counted accurately. Specific primers in the conserved constant-segment region were used to synthesize first-strand cDNA for TCR alpha and beta chains. Each cDNA library was double barcoded, with a SMART-Mk sample barcode plus Illumina barcodes, to control for contamination. Two successive PCR steps introduced TruSeq adapter sequences along with Illumina sample barcodes. The Illumina HiSeq platform was used with custom primers to sequence TCR alpha and beta cDNA libraries. In the source study's methods: Unique molecular identifiers were extracted from raw reads with MiGEC, and CDR3 positions were determined with MiXCR. Recombination models were inferred per individual with the repgenHMM and IGoR tools using an EM algorithm. Shared clonotypes were analyzed with the tcR package in R, and sharing was normalized by the product of cloneset sizes. To study raw recombination without the effects of thymic and clonal selection, out-of-frame nonproductive sequences were analyzed. TCRdb applied fastp at Q25 and MiXCR to the public reads, then kept only in-frame beta chains. Rows with one shared CDR3 protein collapse into an entry with the most common genes and DNA. The V and J calls and clone size come from TCRdb's table, not from the authors' own analysis. Here the sample has roughly 1,500,000 distinct CDR3 sequences; more than 30% occur a single time. The ten largest make up roughly 0.3% of the sample.

The clonotype comes from a newborn girl in good health. Specimen: cord blood. The sequence is built from TRBV5-1 and TRBJ2-3; TRBD1 is perhaps the D gene, given 5 matching bases. The CDR3 here reads CASSVTDTDTQYF. The base sequence is TGCGCCAGCAGCGTGACAGACACAGATACGCAGTATTTT.